These 14 T cell receptor beta chains came from one sample sequenced in a study of CXCR3-negative and CXCR3-positive naive CD8 T cells. With UMI labels, 5' RACE was used to prepare the TRB cDNA libraries. TCRdb reprocessed the 5' RACE reads and stores each CDR3 protein as one record, lacking DNA. The sample includes tens of thousands of distinct CDR3 sequences. The material sequenced was naive CXCR3- CD8+ T cells from blood. Stated subset: CD45RO-CCR7+CD27+CD95- naive CD8+ T cells lacking CXCR3 (TNR3-). The source is a human donor in good health. Some clones in this sample may be carry-over from other donors' samples.

The V call is TRBV6-4, the J call TRBJ2-5; with no DNA, the TCRdb D assignment of TRBD2 cannot be verified. The germline V gene encodes CDR1 MRHNA and CDR2 SNTAGT. The CDR3 contains 15 residues. The CDR3 reads CASSGGTSAEETQYF.

The chain joins TRBV4-2 to TRBJ1-1. The CDR3 covers 14 residues. CDR1 and CDR2 (germline): LGHNA, YNFKEQ. The CDR3: CASSQLSLGTEAFF.

The chain carries TRBV29-1 and TRBJ2-3. This CDR3 has 12 residues. Germline CDR1 SQVTM, CDR2 ANQGSEA. The CDR3 sequence: CSVGDITDTQYF.

The chain carries TRBV15 and TRBJ2-3; the D gene TCRdb calls, TRBD2, cannot be checked with no DNA. There are 15 residues in the CDR3. Looked up from germline, CDR1 is LNHNV and CDR2 is YYDKDF (reference sequence). CDR3 protein: CATSSARRDTATQYF.

This rearrangement joins TRBV29-1 to TRBJ2-2. The CDR3 totals 11 residues. Looked up from germline, CDR1 is SQVTM and CDR2 is ANQGSEA. Here the CDR3 reads CSVGLAGELFF.

The chain has TRBV4-2 and TRBJ1-1; the D call from TCRdb, TRBD1, cannot be confirmed without DNA. This CDR3 is built from 13 residues. CDR1 is LGHNA and CDR2 is YNFKEQ in the germline V gene. CDR3 loop: CASSQVRGNEAFF.

The CDR3 sequence is CASSSGLAGTEDSYEQYF. J is TRBJ2-7 and V is TRBV7-3; with no DNA, the TCRdb D assignment of TRBD2 cannot be verified. CDR1 and CDR2 from the germline V gene are SGHTA and FQGTGA. CDR3 length equals 18 residues. The variable domain in full, completed from reference TRBV7-3 and TRBJ2-7, reads GAGVSQTPSNKVTEKGKYVELRCDPISGHTALYWYRQSLGQGPEFLIYFQGTGAADDSGLPNDRFFAVRPEGSVSTLKIQRTERGDSAVYLCASSSGLAGTEDSYEQYFGPGTRLTVT.

The V gene is TRBV20-1, the J gene TRBJ2-7; no DNA is available, so the TRBD1 call from TCRdb remains unchecked. This CDR3 comprises 12 residues. Germline lookup yields CDR1 DFQATT and CDR2 SNEGSKA (reference sequence). This chain's CDR3 is CSAGVRSYEQYF.

The chain is built from TRBV2 and TRBJ2-2; the D call from TCRdb, TRBD1, cannot be confirmed without DNA. CDR3 size: 14 residues. CDR1 is SNHLY, CDR2 FYNNEI, per germline. CDR3 sequence reads: CASSRTANTGELFF.

This chain joins TRBV6-6 and TRBJ1-1. The CDR3 is made up of 12 amino acids. Germline assignment: CDR1 MNHNY and CDR2 SVGAGI (reference sequence). This CDR3 is CASSWLNTEAFF.

The CDR3 loop is CASSPTPGQGPYEQYF. The chain carries TRBV19 and TRBJ2-7; the D gene TCRdb calls, TRBD1, cannot be checked with no DNA. The CDR3 runs to 16 residues. Germline CDR1 and CDR2: LNHDA and SQIVND (reference sequence).

The genes are TRBV4-1 and TRBJ1-2; TCRdb's D call of TRBD1 is untestable without DNA. This CDR3 is built from 19 residues. Germline loops: CDR1 MGHRA, CDR2 YSYEKL. CDR3 sequence reads: CASSTNPGQGARFGYGYTF.

V and J are TRBV3-1 and TRBJ1-3. This CDR3 region has 17 residues. CDR1 LGHDT and CDR2 YNNKEL come from the germline V gene (reference sequence). The CDR3 protein is CASSPIRLGNSGNTIYF.

The rearrangement joins TRBV4-3 to TRBJ2-1; TCRdb names TRBD1, which stays unverified in the absence of DNA. This CDR3 spans 17 amino acids. Germline values: CDR1 LGHNA, CDR2 YSLEER. The CDR3 loop is CASSQERRDSEYNEQFF.